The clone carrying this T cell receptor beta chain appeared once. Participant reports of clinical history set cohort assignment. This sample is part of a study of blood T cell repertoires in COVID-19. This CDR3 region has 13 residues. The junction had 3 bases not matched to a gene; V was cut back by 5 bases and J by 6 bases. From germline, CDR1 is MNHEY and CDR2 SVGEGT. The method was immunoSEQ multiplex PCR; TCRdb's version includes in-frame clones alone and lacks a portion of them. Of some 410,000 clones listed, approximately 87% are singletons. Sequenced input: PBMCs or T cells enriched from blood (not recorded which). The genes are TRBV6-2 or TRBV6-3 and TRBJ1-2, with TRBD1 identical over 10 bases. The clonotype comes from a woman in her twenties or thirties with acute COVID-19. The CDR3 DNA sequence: TGTGCCAGCAGTAAGACAGGGGGCGATGGCTACACCTTC. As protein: CASSKTGGDGYTF.